This TCR beta chain appears in the sequencing data of a study of T cells in women clearing cervical HPV infection (dated by TCRdb to 2016 to 2019). Concerning the study at large: Cases were about 25 women with histologically confirmed HPV16-related CIN3 or worse, including 2 invasive cancers. Five blinded duplicates per group were added as quality controls, giving around 60 samples: some 50 participants and 10 replicates. This exploratory proof-of-principle case-control study, nested within the Guanacaste HPV Natural History Study in Costa Rica, compared TCR repertoires among women with different cervical HPV16 outcomes. Cases were matched to controls by age within five years and by the year the sample was collected. A median age of nearly 35 years was observed in cases versus 38 in controls, and no significant differences in baseline characteristics were found. Blood from cases was collected at the visit where the lesion was first found, while blood from controls was collected once the infection could no longer be detected. Since HLA typing was available for only a few women, HLA type could not be ruled out as a confounder. In the parent cohort, 10,049 women aged 18 or older were enrolled in Guanacaste, Costa Rica, during about 1992 to 1994 and then followed for less than 8 years. Controls were 25 women whose single incident HPV16 infection cleared within 12 months without precancer or cancer developing. For cases, the median interval between lesion detection and blood sampling was more than 130 days, with an interquartile range of roughly 80 to 230 days.

The germline V gene sets CDR1 to MNHNS and CDR2 to SASEGT. The cysteine opens and the phenylalanine closes a CDR3 of 15 amino acids. Sequencing covers 36 bases of the CDR3, shown here with the frame starting at base 1. V drops 6 bases and J drops 1 base, leaving 12 bases in between. For this clone: Its antigen remains unidentified. With the read ending 3 residues before the CDR3 end, the germline J gene is used to fill in that end.

Using the immunoSEQ assay, multiplex PCR amplified TCR beta CDR3 regions from an average of approximately 1,100 ng of genomic DNA per sample. The assay corrected primer bias using a complete synthetic TCR repertoire to establish an amplification baseline. The amplicons were sequenced using the Illumina platform. Regarding the original processing steps: Sequences were error-corrected by clustering with frequency ratios and a modified nearest-neighbor algorithm and were then analyzed in the immunoSEQ Analyzer with IMGT gene definitions. At each rarefaction depth, TCR richness and evenness were averaged over 20 rarefaction repeats, and samples with fewer sequences than the depth were excluded. Relative abundances of V, D and J genes were compared between groups using Wilcoxon rank sum tests, with FDR correction applied. For the blinded duplicates, the intraclass correlation was 95.6% for TCR richness and averaged 76.4% across around 61 gene segments. TCRdb carries this immuneACCESS record with in-frame sequences only. Its versions omit some clonotypes, under half of them owing to an unresolved V gene in the studies checked, with the rest unexplained. The DNA gave D and trimming, while V, J and clone size come from that table. The sample's own table lists tens of thousands of clones. Jointly, the top ten make up about 1.6% of the sample.

The study at large found these results: Lower TRBV6-7 relative abundance was observed in cases than in controls (around 0.1% versus 0.15%; Bonferroni P = 0.0008). The cross-sectional design could not show whether the associations came before the infection or were a result of it, and neither effector/memory subsets nor HPV-specific T cells were isolated. Across sequencing depths, CIN3+ cases showed significantly higher TCR repertoire richness than controls, but evenness did not differ between the groups. By combining richness with V gene abundances, random forest classifiers separated cases from controls with an estimated AUC of around 0.8. T-cell numbers per sample were unknown, so richness differences could reflect varying T-cell content rather than repertoire biology.

Every participant had a single incident cervical HPV16 infection, and women with prevalent HPV16 infections were excluded. Cervical HPV DNA was detected with MY09/MY11 PCR, and genotyping was done by dot-blot hybridization. Approximately 15 mL of heparinized blood were centrifuged, and the buffy coat was aliquoted, frozen at -30°C, then stored at -80°C. Genomic DNA was extracted from buffy coat specimens using QIAGEN kits. This clonotype was sampled from a woman aged 18-69 years with a cervical HPV16 infection that either progressed to CIN3+ or cleared (not recorded which). The chain is made from TRBV6-1 and TRBJ2-2; possibly the D gene is TRBD1, per 5 matching bases. The sequenced sample was blood buffy coat. The part of the CDR3 DNA that was read is TGTGCCAGCAGCGAACTCACAGGGAACACCGGGGAG. It translates as CASSELTGNTGE. The whole CDR3 protein reads CASSELTGNTGELFF.